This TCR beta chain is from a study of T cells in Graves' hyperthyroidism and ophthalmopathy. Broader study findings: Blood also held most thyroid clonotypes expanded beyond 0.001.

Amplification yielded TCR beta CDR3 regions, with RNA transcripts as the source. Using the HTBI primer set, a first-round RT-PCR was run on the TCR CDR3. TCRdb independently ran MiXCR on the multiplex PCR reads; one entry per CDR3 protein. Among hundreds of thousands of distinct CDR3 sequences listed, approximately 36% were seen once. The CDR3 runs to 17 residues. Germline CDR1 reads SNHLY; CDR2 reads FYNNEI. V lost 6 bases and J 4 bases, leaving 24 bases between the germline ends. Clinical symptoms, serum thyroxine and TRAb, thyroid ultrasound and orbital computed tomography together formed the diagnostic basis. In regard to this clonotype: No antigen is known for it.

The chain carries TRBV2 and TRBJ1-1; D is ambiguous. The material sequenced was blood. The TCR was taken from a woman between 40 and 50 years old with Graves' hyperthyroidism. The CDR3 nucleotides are TGTGCCAGCAGCTACGAAATAAGGGCGGTTGGCATCACTGAAGCTTTCTTT. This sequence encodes CASSYEIRAVGITEAFF. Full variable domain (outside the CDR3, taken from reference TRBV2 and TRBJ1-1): EPEVTQTPSHQVTQMGQEVILRCVPISNHLYFYWYRQILGQKVEFLVSFYNNEISEKSEIFDDQFSVERPDGSNFTLKIRSTKLEDSAMYFCASSYEIRAVGITEAFFGQGTRLTVV.